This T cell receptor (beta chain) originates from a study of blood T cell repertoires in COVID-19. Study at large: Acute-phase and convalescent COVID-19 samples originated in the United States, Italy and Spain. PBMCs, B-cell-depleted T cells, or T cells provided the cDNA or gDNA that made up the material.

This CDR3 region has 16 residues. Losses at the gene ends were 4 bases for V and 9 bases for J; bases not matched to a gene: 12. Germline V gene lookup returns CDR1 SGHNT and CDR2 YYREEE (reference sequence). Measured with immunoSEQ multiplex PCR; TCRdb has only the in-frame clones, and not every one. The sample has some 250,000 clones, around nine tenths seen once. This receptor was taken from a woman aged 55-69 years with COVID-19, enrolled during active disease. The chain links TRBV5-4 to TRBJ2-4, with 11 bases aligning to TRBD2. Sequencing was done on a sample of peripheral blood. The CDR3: CASSPPGIAGGGIQYF. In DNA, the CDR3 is TGTGCCAGCAGCCCCCCGGGTATAGCGGGAGGGGGCATTCAGTACTTC.